This T cell receptor beta chain was retrieved from a study of graft-versus-host responses after intestinal transplantation. Study information: The study gave all recipients anti-thymocyte globulin induction, then tacrolimus and steroids for about three years. Points from the study as a whole: Association was observed between peak circulating GvH clone levels and early post-transplant HvG declines.

The protocol was immunoSEQ multiplex PCR, while the TCRdb copy is restricted to in-frame clones and leaves out a portion. The sample shows about 37,000 clones, roughly 90% of them seen only once. Intraepithelial and lamina propria lymphocytes were released after the graft tissue was processed. With V trimmed by 5 bases and J by 3 bases, 13 bases remained unmatched. CDR1 is SGHAT and CDR2 is FQNNGV in the germline V gene. The CDR3 spans 19 residues. Comment on this clone: Its antigen is not known.

This receptor was identified in a human patient who received an intestinal transplant, so some T cells may come from the graft donor. V gene TRBV11-2 combines with J gene TRBJ1-6; the match to TRBD1 covers 10 bases. Material: ileum tissue, obtained less than 210 days after intestinal transplant. CDR3 amino acids: CASSHKQGQGLGYNSPLHF. The CDR3 nucleotides are TGTGCCAGCAGCCATAAGCAGGGACAGGGGTTGGGCTATAATTCACCCCTCCACTTT.